Shown below are 27 T cell receptor beta chains from a single sample sequenced in a study of CD8 T cells in Susac syndrome. The authors reverse transcribed 0.5 to 1 ug RNA with random hexamers. TCRdb called the immunoSEQ multiplex PCR reads again in MiXCR, with one record for every CDR3 protein. The sample has around 130,000 distinct CDR3 sequences, around 94% seen once. Sequencing used CD4+ T cells from PBMCs. All receptors come from a human donor in good health.

The chain uses TRBV20-1 and TRBJ2-3; D is perhaps TRBD1 or TRBD2 (5 bases each). Germline CDR1 reads DFQATT; CDR2 reads SNEGSKA (reference sequence). The ends were cut back, 6 bases at V and 2 bases at J, with 18 bases in the middle. The CDR3 extends over 15 amino acids. In DNA form, the CDR3 reads TGCAGTGCCGAGGGACGGCGAAGTATCACAGATACGCAGTATTTT. Translation gives CSAEGRRSITDTQYF.

The chain joins TRBV2 to TRBJ2-1; D possibly corresponds to TRBD2 (5 bases). Germline assignment: CDR1 SNHLY and CDR2 FYNNEI. The CDR3 has 16 residues. Trimming pared 4 bases from V and 5 bases from J, leaving 18 bases between. The CDR3 reads CASSAPFWRADNEQFF. The CDR3 DNA reads TGTGCCAGCAGTGCTCCTTTCTGGAGAGCGGACAATGAGCAGTTCTTC.

The chain is built from TRBV3-1 and TRBJ1-5; 8 bases are a match to TRBD1. Per the germline V gene, CDR1 is LGHDT and CDR2 is YNNKEL (reference sequence). Trimming at V came to 8 bases and at J to 6 bases, leaving 3 bases not matched to a gene. This CDR3 is built from 12 residues. The CDR3 loop reads CASGRGLQPQHF. The CDR3 DNA reads as TGTGCCAGCGGCAGGGGGCTTCAGCCCCAGCATTTT.

The chain is built from TRBV7-3 and TRBJ2-5; tentative D call: TRBD2 (6 bases). The V and J ends lost 5 bases and 4 bases respectively, with 17 bases between them. CDR3 length equals 15 residues. Germline assignment: CDR1 SGHTA and CDR2 FQGTGA. The CDR3 region has the DNA TGTGCCAGCAGCGGATCGGGACGGGGGATAGAGACCCAGTACTTC. Amino acid sequence: CASSGSGRGIETQYF.

This rearrangement joins TRBV24-1 to TRBJ2-7; tentative D call: TRBD1 (6 bases). The CDR3 sequence is 13 residues long. V was pared by 3 bases and J by 7 bases, with 12 bases between. Looked up from germline, CDR1 is KGHDR and CDR2 is SFDVKD. CDR3 amino acids: CATSDPWTDEQYF. Here the CDR3 DNA reads TGTGCCACCAGTGATCCTTGGACAGATGAGCAGTACTTC.

This clonotype appeared a few times. The CDR3 DNA reads TGCAGTGCTAGAGATATCGTCGATGAGCAGTTCTTC. As protein: CSARDIVDEQFF. The V call is TRBV20-1, the J call TRBJ2-1; D unclear. Trimming took 0 bases from V and 8 from J, leaving 8 bases between them. Germline V gene data show CDR1 as DFQATT and CDR2 as SNEGSKA (reference sequence). CDR3 length equals 12 residues.

The rearrangement joins TRBV12-3 or TRBV12-4 to TRBJ2-7, with 7 positions matching TRBD1. Unmatched junction bases numbered 6, after V lost 5 bases and J lost 2 bases. The CDR3 sequence is 14 residues long. CDR3 amino acids: CASSVQGVAYEQYF. CDR3 sequence (DNA): TGTGCCAGCAGTGTCCAGGGGGTGGCCTACGAGCAGTACTTC.

A single count supports this clonotype. The chain combines TRBV7-9 with TRBJ1-2, with D maybe TRBD1 (6 bases). Germline CDR1 SEHNR, CDR2 FQNEAQ (reference sequence). CDR3 length: 14 residues. Trimming pared 5 bases from V and 7 bases from J, leaving 17 bases between. CDR3 sequence reads: CASSPGTPGAGYTF. For the CDR3, the DNA is TGTGCCAGCAGCCCAGGGACACCCGGGGCTGGCTACACCTTC.

The chain recombines TRBV6-2 or TRBV6-3 with TRBJ2-7, with a possible D match to TRBD2 (5 bases). The CDR3 loop spans 13 amino acids. Trimming cost V 4 bases and J 3 bases, with 10 bases left between them. Germline CDR1 reads MNHEY; CDR2 reads SVGEGT. This CDR3 is CASSFGSFYEQYF. The DNA for the CDR3 is TGTGCCAGCAGTTTTGGGAGCTTCTACGAGCAGTACTTC.

CDR3 coding DNA: TGTGCCAGCAACCACCCCAGGGGGCGCGCCGAGCAGTTCTTC. Translated, it gives CASNHPRGRAEQFF. The chain combines TRBV2 with TRBJ2-1, with 8 bases identical to TRBD1. CDR3 length equals 14 residues. Germline V gene sequence: CDR1 SNHLY, CDR2 FYNNEI. V lost 7 bases and J lost 10; bases outside the gene matches: 12.

The CDR3 nucleotides read TGTGCCAGCAGCGCCGGAACTAGCGGCGAGCAGTACTTC. Translated, it gives CASSAGTSGEQYF. The rearrangement links TRBV9 to TRBJ2-7; TRBD2 matches at 8 bases. Per germline, CDR1 SGDLS and CDR2 YYNGEE. Trimming took 3 bases from V and 6 from J; bases not matched to a gene: 5. The CDR3 loop spans 13 amino acids.

The chain employs TRBV6-6 and TRBJ2-7, with TRBD1 matching 9 bases. Germline V CDR1 and CDR2: MNHNY, SVGAGI (reference sequence). The J segment lost 5 bases and the V segment lost 4 bases, leaving 12 bases of the junction unmatched. The CDR3 has 16 amino acids. CDR3: CASSSTSTGGMDEQYF. As DNA, the CDR3 is TGTGCCAGCAGTTCTACCTCGACAGGGGGAATGGACGAGCAGTACTTC.

The chain couples TRBV15 to TRBJ2-1; TRBD2 agrees at 14 bases. V lost 5 bases, J lost 0 bases, and 12 bases stayed unmatched. The CDR3 contains 20 residues. Germline CDR1 LNHNV, CDR2 YYDKDF (reference sequence). CDR3 in DNA: TGTGCCACCAGCCCCGGAGGGGGACTAGCGGGAGTTAGCTCCTACAATGAGCAGTTCTTC. This gives the protein CATSPGGGLAGVSSYNEQFF. The full variable domain, completed using reference TRBV15 and TRBJ2-1, is DAMVIQNPRYQVTQFGKPVTLSCSQTLNHNVMYWYQQKSSQAPKLLFHYYDKDFNNEADTPDNFQSRRPNTSFCFLDIRSPGLGDTAMYLCATSPGGGLAGVSSYNEQFFGPGTRLTVL.

The chain is built from TRBV19 and TRBJ1-1; D remains ambiguous. Trimming removed 6 bases at V and 3 bases at J, with 20 bases between. CDR1 is LNHDA, CDR2 SQIVND, per germline (reference sequence). The CDR3 covers 16 residues. The CDR3 DNA reads TGTGCCAGTAGGAGGACGGTCTCAATGGGTTACACTGAAGCTTTCTTT. Protein product: CASRRTVSMGYTEAFF.

J is TRBJ2-7 and V is TRBV27; D gene ambiguous. CDR1 and CDR2 from the germline V gene are MNHEY and SMNVEV (reference sequence). The ends were cut back, 5 bases at V and 2 bases at J, with 13 bases in the middle. This CDR3 is 14 amino acids long. DNA for the CDR3: TGTGCCAGCAGTACCTTAGCTACCACCTACGAGCAGTACTTC. Its protein product is CASSTLATTYEQYF.

CDR3 nucleotide sequence: TGTGCCTGGAGTGTAGACTGGCAAGAGACCCAGTACTTC. Its protein is CAWSVDWQETQYF. The J gene is TRBJ2-5, the V gene TRBV30, with D uncertain. The CDR3 runs to 13 residues. Germline CDR1 GTSNPN, CDR2 SVGIG (reference sequence). The V and J ends lost 0 bases and 2 bases respectively, with 7 bases between them.

The V gene is TRBV5-1, the J gene TRBJ1-2; D is unclear. Germline values: CDR1 SGHRS, CDR2 YFSETQ. Trimming shortened V by 6 bases and J by 8 bases, and 11 bases separated the two germline ends. There are 11 residues in the CDR3. As DNA, the CDR3 is TGCGCCAGCACCTCTGGGGTGGGCTACACCTTC. Translating gives CASTSGVGYTF.

The rearrangement uses TRBV3-1 and TRBJ2-7, with D hard to call. Germline CDR1 LGHDT, CDR2 YNNKEL (reference sequence). The CDR3 runs to 12 residues. V lost 1 base and J lost 7, with 8 bases in between. The CDR3 sequence: CASSQAAGEQYF. CDR3 in DNA: TGTGCCAGCAGCCAAGCCGCAGGTGAGCAGTACTTC.

This clonotype has just one count. CDR3: CASSQVGAGVLGEQFF. Written as DNA, the CDR3 is TGTGCCAGCAGCCAAGTTGGAGCGGGAGTCCTCGGAGAGCAGTTCTTC. The chain couples TRBV14 to TRBJ2-1; TRBD2 agrees at 8 bases. V trimming: 1 base; J trimming: 10 bases; junction bases outside the gene matches: 12. This CDR3 has 16 amino acids. Germline CDR1 SGHDN, CDR2 FVKESK.

The genes are TRBV2 and TRBJ2-5; unclear D gene. Deletions cut 3 bases from V and 5 bases from J, with 13 bases between. Per the germline V gene, CDR1 is SNHLY and CDR2 is FYNNEI. The CDR3 runs to 14 residues. CDR3 coding DNA: TGTGCCAGCAGTGAGATGGGCCCCCGGGAGACCCAGTACTTC. As protein: CASSEMGPRETQYF.

V gene TRBV28 combines with J gene TRBJ2-7, with D perhaps being TRBD1 or TRBD2 (5 bases each). CDR3 length equals 19 residues. With 3 bases removed from V and 6 bases from J, the gap between germline ends came to 30 bases. Germline assignment: CDR1 MDHEN and CDR2 SYDVKM. CDR3 DNA: TGTGCCAGCAGTTTTTCGGCGGCTCGGTGGGGGAGTCCCGCTCGCGAGCAGTACTTC. Translation gives CASSFSAARWGSPAREQYF.

J is TRBJ2-7 and V is TRBV11-2, with D unresolved. The germline gives CDR1 SGHAT, CDR2 FQNNGV. The CDR3 consists of 12 residues. V was clipped by 0 bases and J by 6 bases, with 6 bases between them. CDR3 sequence reads: CASSLDKGEQYF. CDR3 nucleotide sequence: TGTGCCAGCAGCTTAGACAAGGGCGAGCAGTACTTC.

The chain has TRBV30 and TRBJ2-3, with TRBD1 as a possible D gene (5 bases). The CDR3 totals 11 residues. CDR1 is GTSNPN and CDR2 is SVGIG in the germline V gene (reference sequence). V lost 1 base to trimming and J lost 6 bases, with 5 bases between them. The CDR3 coding sequence is TGTGCCTGGAGTGCAGGGGATACGCAGTATTTT. It translates to CAWSAGDTQYF. The whole variable domain, filled in from reference TRBV30 and TRBJ2-3, reads SQTIHQWPATLVQPVGSPLSLECTVEGTSNPNLYWYRQAAGRGLQLLFYSVGIGQISSEVPQNLSASRPQDRQFILSSKKLLLSDSGFYLCAWSAGDTQYFGPGTRLTVL.

The V call is TRBV28, the J call TRBJ1-2; 7 positions agree with TRBD1. Germline CDR1 MDHEN, CDR2 SYDVKM. With 11 bases clipped from V and 3 bases from J, the junction kept 3 bases outside the gene matches. CDR3 length: 11 amino acids. Written as DNA, the CDR3 is TGTGCCTTAGGACAGGACTATGGCTACACCTTC. Translating it yields CALGQDYGYTF.

V and J are TRBV30 and TRBJ1-5, with a possible D match to TRBD1 (6 bases). Trimming took off 2 bases at V and 0 bases at J, with 14 bases between the two ends. Per germline, CDR1 GTSNPN and CDR2 SVGIG (reference sequence). This CDR3 contains 16 residues. CDR3 sequence reads: CAWSRSTGLSNQPQHF. The CDR3 nucleotides read TGTGCCTGGAGTAGGTCGACAGGACTTAGCAATCAGCCCCAGCATTTT.

The chain combines TRBV15 with TRBJ1-2, with a tentative D call TRBD1 (6 bases). The germline V gene has CDR1 LNHNV and CDR2 YYDKDF (reference sequence). The CDR3 runs 16 residues. V was clipped by 0 bases and J by 1 base, with 12 bases between them. The CDR3 nucleotides are TGTGCCACCAGCAGAGAAACAGGGTTTGGTAACTATGGCTACACCTTC. It specifies CATSRETGFGNYGYTF.

This chain uses TRBV20-1 with TRBJ2-3; 9 nucleotides agree with TRBD2. The CDR3 runs 14 residues. J was trimmed by 2 bases and V by 4 bases; bases with no gene match: 4. Germline V lookup: CDR1 DFQATT, CDR2 SNEGSKA (reference sequence). Here the CDR3 reads CSAKASGVTDTQYF. In DNA, the CDR3 is TGCAGTGCTAAGGCTAGCGGGGTCACAGATACGCAGTATTTT.